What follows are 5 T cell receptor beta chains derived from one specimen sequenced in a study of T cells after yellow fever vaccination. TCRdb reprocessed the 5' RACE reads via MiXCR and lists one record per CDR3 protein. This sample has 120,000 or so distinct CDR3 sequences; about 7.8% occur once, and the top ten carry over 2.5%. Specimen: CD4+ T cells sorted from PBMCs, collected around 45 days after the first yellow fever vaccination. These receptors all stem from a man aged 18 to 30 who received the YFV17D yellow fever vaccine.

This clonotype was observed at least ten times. The CDR3 spells CASSHVIGHPITGELFF. Written as DNA, the CDR3 is TGCGCCAGCAGCCACGTTATTGGACATCCCATCACCGGGGAGCTGTTTTTT. The chain combines TRBV4-3 with TRBJ2-2, with a tentative D call TRBD1 (5 bases). From germline, CDR1 is LGHNA and CDR2 YSLEER. V lost 3 bases and J lost 4, with 18 bases in between. The CDR3 loop spans 17 amino acids.

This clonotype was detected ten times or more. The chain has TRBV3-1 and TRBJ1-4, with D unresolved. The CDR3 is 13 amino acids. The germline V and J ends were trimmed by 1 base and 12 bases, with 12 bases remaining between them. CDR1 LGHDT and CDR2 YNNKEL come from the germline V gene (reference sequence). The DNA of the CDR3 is TGTGCCAGCAGCCAAGTAAACTCCGGGGAACTGTTTTTT. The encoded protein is CASSQVNSGELFF.

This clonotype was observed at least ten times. The CDR3 reads CATSEGNSYEQYF. DNA for the CDR3: TGCGCCACGTCGGAGGGGAACTCCTACGAGCAGTACTTC. The rearrangement links TRBV5-1 to TRBJ2-7; D may be TRBD2 (6 bases). Trimming cost V 9 bases and J 0 bases, with 13 bases left between them. Germline loops: CDR1 SGHRS, CDR2 YFSETQ. The CDR3 is 13 amino acids.

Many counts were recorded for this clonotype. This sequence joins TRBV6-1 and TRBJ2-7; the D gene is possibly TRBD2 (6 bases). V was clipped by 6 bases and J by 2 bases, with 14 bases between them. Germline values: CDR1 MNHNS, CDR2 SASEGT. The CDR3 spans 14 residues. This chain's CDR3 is CASSAGTGPYEQYF. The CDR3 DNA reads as TGTGCCAGCAGCGCGGGGACCGGCCCCTACGAGCAGTACTTC.

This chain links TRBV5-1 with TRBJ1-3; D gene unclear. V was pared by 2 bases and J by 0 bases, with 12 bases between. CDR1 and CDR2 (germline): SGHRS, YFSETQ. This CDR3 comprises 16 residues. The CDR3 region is CASSFGYRGSGNTIYF. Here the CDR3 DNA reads TGCGCCAGCAGCTTCGGTTACCGGGGCTCTGGAAACACCATATATTTT.